The source of this TCR beta chain is a study of cytomegalovirus exposure and HLA in healthy donors. Notes on the study in general: Reports showed the classifier diagnosing cytomegalovirus status with high specificity and sensitivity.

The CDR3 length is 14 residues. In germline, CDR1 is SEHNR, CDR2 FQNEAQ (reference sequence). V shed 5 bases and J 4 bases; nucleotides not matched to a gene: 8. Both 60 Vbeta primers and 13 Jbeta primers went into the PCR. Assay used: immunoSEQ multiplex PCR; TCRdb lists only in-frame clones, some missing. The repertoire holds more than 85,000 clones, with nearly 65% as singletons. This clone was recorded only once. The antigen remains undetermined. The sequenced sample consisted of PBMCs. The clonotype originates from a human donor in good health. The chain employs TRBV7-9 and TRBJ2-7; 7 bases map to TRBD1. In DNA, the CDR3 is TGTGCCAGCAGCCCCTCCAGGGGGTTATACGAGCAGTACTTC. Translating it yields CASSPSRGLYEQYF. Filled out from reference TRBV7-9 and TRBJ2-7, the complete variable domain reads DTGVSQNPRHKITKRGQNVTFRCDPISEHNRLYWYRQTLGQGPEFLTYFQNEAQLEKSRLLSDRFSAERPKGSFSTLEIQRTEQGDSAMYLCASSPSRGLYEQYFGPGTRLTVT.